The rows below give T cell receptor beta chains drawn from one sample of a study of blood T cell repertoires in COVID-19. Repertoires were generated with immunoSEQ multiplex PCR, while TCRdb's copy carries only in-frame clones and drops some. The sample holds 65,000 to 75,000 clones; 89% are singletons and the top ten take roughly 4.5%. The sequenced material came from peripheral blood. These TCRs come from a woman in her forties or fifties with active COVID-19. CDR3s include the opening cysteine and the closing phenylalanine or tryptophan. A D gene is named only where the DNA matches it firmly. The size of a clone is reported for some rows only, either as once, few or many, or as a class for expanded clones.

j_call: TRBJ2-3
v_call: TRBV5-5
clone_size: .
d_call: .
cdr3_nt: TGTGCCAGCAGCTTGGAAGGGGCCAGCACAGATACGCAGTATTTT
cdr3_aa: CASSLEGASTDTQYF

j_call: TRBJ2-2
v_call: TRBV9
clone_size: .
d_call: TRBD1
cdr3_nt: TGTGCCAGCAGCGCGCGGACCGGGACAGCGACCGGGGAGCTGTTTTTT
cdr3_aa: CASSARTGTATGELFF

j_call: TRBJ2-7
v_call: TRBV20-1
clone_size: .
d_call: .
cdr3_nt: TGCAGTGCTAGTGGGGGCTACAGCTCCTACGAGCAGTACTTC
cdr3_aa: CSASGGYSSYEQYF

j_call: TRBJ1-2
v_call: TRBV6-4
clone_size: .
d_call: TRBD1
cdr3_nt: TGTGCCAGCAGTCAACGGGCCGGACAGGCCCCGGGGGGCTACACCTTC
cdr3_aa: CASSQRAGQAPGGYTF

j_call: TRBJ2-2
v_call: TRBV10-2
clone_size: .
d_call: TRBD1
cdr3_nt: TGCGCCAGCAGACAGGGGGCGCGGGGCACCGGGGAGCTGTTTTTT
cdr3_aa: CASRQGARGTGELFF

j_call: TRBJ2-7
v_call: TRBV9
clone_size: .
d_call: TRBD2
cdr3_nt: TGTGCCAGCAGCCACGGACTAGCGGGAGAGGACGAGCAGTACTTC
cdr3_aa: CASSHGLAGEDEQYF

j_call: TRBJ2-4
v_call: TRBV29-1
clone_size: .
d_call: .
cdr3_nt: TGCAGCGTTGTGGTGACTCTAGCCAAAAACATTCAGTACTTC
cdr3_aa: CSVVVTLAKNIQYF

j_call: TRBJ2-6
v_call: TRBV7-8
clone_size: .
d_call: TRBD1
cdr3_nt: TGTGCCAGCAGCTTCCTGGACAGGGGCCGGACCTCTGGGGCCAACGTCCTGACTTTC
cdr3_aa: CASSFLDRGRTSGANVLTF

j_call: TRBJ2-3
v_call: TRBV19
clone_size: .
d_call: TRBD1
cdr3_nt: TGTGCCAGTAGCAGGGGGCTTCAAGATACGCAGTATTTT
cdr3_aa: CASSRGLQDTQYF

j_call: TRBJ2-7
v_call: TRBV5-4
clone_size: .
d_call: .
cdr3_nt: TGTGCCAGCAGCTTGGAGGGACTGGTGGGCGAGCAGTACTTC
cdr3_aa: CASSLEGLVGEQYF

j_call: TRBJ2-7
v_call: TRBV5-1
clone_size: .
d_call: TRBD2
cdr3_nt: TGCGCCAGATTTCCGGGACTAGCGGGAGTAATTAATTACGAGCAGTACTTC
cdr3_aa: CARFPGLAGVINYEQYF

j_call: TRBJ2-2
v_call: TRBV3-1/TRBV3-2
clone_size: .
d_call: .
cdr3_nt: TGTGCCAGCAGCCCCCCTCCTTCGAACACCGGGGAGCTGTTTTTT
cdr3_aa: CASSPPPSNTGELFF

j_call: TRBJ2-1
v_call: TRBV7-3
clone_size: once
d_call: TRBD2
cdr3_nt: TGTGCCAGCAGCTTAGAAGCGGGATACTACAATGAGCAGTTCTTC
cdr3_aa: CASSLEAGYYNEQFF

j_call: TRBJ1-2
v_call: TRBV4-1
clone_size: .
d_call: .
cdr3_nt: TGCGCCAGCAGCCAAGTATCCGGGGATACTAACTATGGCTACACCTTC
cdr3_aa: CASSQVSGDTNYGYTF

j_call: TRBJ1-1
v_call: TRBV27
clone_size: .
d_call: TRBD1
cdr3_nt: TGTGCCAGCAGTCGGGACAGGGAATTCGCTGAAGCTTTCTTT
cdr3_aa: CASSRDREFAEAFF

j_call: TRBJ2-1
v_call: TRBV27
clone_size: .
d_call: TRBD1
cdr3_nt: TGTGCCAGCAGTCCCGGGACAGGGGTTTCCTACAATGAGCAGTTCTTC
cdr3_aa: CASSPGTGVSYNEQFF

j_call: TRBJ2-3
v_call: TRBV11-3
clone_size: .
d_call: .
cdr3_nt: TGTGCCAGCAGCTGTTTAGCGACCCATGGATCAGATACGCAGTATTTT
cdr3_aa: CASSCLATHGSDTQYF

j_call: TRBJ2-7
v_call: TRBV10-1
clone_size: .
d_call: TRBD1
cdr3_nt: TGCGCCAGCAGTGACGACAGGGGGTCCTACCACGAGCAGTACTTC
cdr3_aa: CASSDDRGSYHEQYF

j_call: TRBJ1-6
v_call: TRBV25-1
clone_size: .
d_call: TRBD1
cdr3_nt: TGTGCCAGCAGCCAAACCGGGACAGTTTATTCACCCCTCCACTTT
cdr3_aa: CASSQTGTVYSPLHF

j_call: TRBJ2-1
v_call: TRBV3-1/TRBV3-2
clone_size: .
d_call: .
cdr3_nt: TGTGCCAGCAGCCCGCGACAGGCAACCAAGCAGTTCTTC
cdr3_aa: CASSPRQATKQFF

j_call: TRBJ1-2
v_call: TRBV24-1
clone_size: .
d_call: TRBD1
cdr3_nt: TGTGCCACCAGTGATTTTAAGCGGCACGGCAGGGGGCATGCTAACTATGGCTACACCTTC
cdr3_aa: CATSDFKRHGRGHANYGYTF

j_call: TRBJ2-7
v_call: TRBV29-1
clone_size: .
d_call: .
cdr3_nt: TGCAGCGTTGTATTAACGACAGCCTCAAACTACGAGCAGTACTTC
cdr3_aa: CSVVLTTASNYEQYF

j_call: TRBJ1-2
v_call: TRBV10-1
clone_size: .
d_call: .
cdr3_nt: TGCGCCAGCAGTGAGAGAGCTAACTATGGCTACACCTTC
cdr3_aa: CASSERANYGYTF

j_call: TRBJ2-1
v_call: TRBV4-1
clone_size: .
d_call: .
cdr3_nt: TGCGCCAGCAGCCAATTAGGGGGGGCCTTCAATGAGCAGTTCTTC
cdr3_aa: CASSQLGGAFNEQFF

j_call: TRBJ2-1
v_call: TRBV3-1/TRBV3-2
clone_size: .
d_call: .
cdr3_nt: TGTGCCAGCAGCCAAGATCTAGGGCAGAGGGCGCGGAATGAGCAGTTCTTC
cdr3_aa: CASSQDLGQRARNEQFF

j_call: TRBJ2-5
v_call: TRBV9
clone_size: .
d_call: TRBD1
cdr3_nt: TGTGCCAGCAGCGTAGGATCCAGCACGACAGGGTCCCAAGAGACCCAGTACTTC
cdr3_aa: CASSVGSSTTGSQETQYF

j_call: TRBJ2-3
v_call: TRBV7-2
clone_size: .
d_call: .
cdr3_nt: TGTGCCAGCAGCGTGGACTCATATACGCAGTATTTT
cdr3_aa: CASSVDSYTQYF

j_call: TRBJ2-7
v_call: TRBV19
clone_size: .
d_call: TRBD1
cdr3_nt: TGTGCCAGTAGTGTTCAACAGGGGGGTGCCTACGAGCAGTACTTC
cdr3_aa: CASSVQQGGAYEQYF

j_call: TRBJ1-1
v_call: TRBV25-1
clone_size: .
d_call: .
cdr3_nt: TGTGCCAGCAGTGAATTGGGAGTCGGGAAGAACACTGAAGCTTTCTTT
cdr3_aa: CASSELGVGKNTEAFF

j_call: TRBJ2-7
v_call: TRBV7-2
clone_size: .
d_call: .
cdr3_nt: TGTGCCAGCAGCTTACCCGGGTCGGACGAGCAGTACTTC
cdr3_aa: CASSLPGSDEQYF

j_call: TRBJ1-2
v_call: TRBV30
clone_size: few
d_call: .
cdr3_nt: TGTGCCTGGAGTGCAGACAGGACTCGGTATGGCTACACCTTC
cdr3_aa: CAWSADRTRYGYTF

j_call: TRBJ2-1
v_call: TRBV7-9
clone_size: .
d_call: TRBD2
cdr3_nt: TGTGCCAGCAGCTACTTAGCGGGAAGCTCCTACAATGAGCAGTTCTTC
cdr3_aa: CASSYLAGSSYNEQFF

j_call: TRBJ2-2
v_call: TRBV3-1/TRBV3-2
clone_size: .
d_call: .
cdr3_nt: TGTGCCAGCAGCCAAGAATGGGGCGGGACGAACACCGGGGAGCTGTTTTTT
cdr3_aa: CASSQEWGGTNTGELFF

j_call: TRBJ2-1
v_call: TRBV11-2
clone_size: .
d_call: TRBD1
cdr3_nt: TGTGCCAGCAGCTTAAAATCTACAGGGGCGGTGGGCAATGAGCAGTTCTTC
cdr3_aa: CASSLKSTGAVGNEQFF

j_call: TRBJ1-1
v_call: TRBV19
clone_size: .
d_call: .
cdr3_nt: TGTGCCAGTAGTATCGAGGGGGTCACTGAAGCTTTCTTT
cdr3_aa: CASSIEGVTEAFF

j_call: TRBJ2-7
v_call: TRBV18
clone_size: .
d_call: TRBD1
cdr3_nt: TGTGCCAGCTCACCGGGACAGGGGGAGCAGTACTTC
cdr3_aa: CASSPGQGEQYF

j_call: TRBJ1-1
v_call: TRBV6-5
clone_size: .
d_call: TRBD1
cdr3_nt: TGTGCCAGCCAGGGGGAACTGGGGACTGAAGCTTTCTTT
cdr3_aa: CASQGELGTEAFF

j_call: TRBJ1-2
v_call: TRBV2
clone_size: .
d_call: TRBD1
cdr3_nt: TGTGCCAGCAGGGCCGGGACAGGGCCCAGCTACACCTTC
cdr3_aa: CASRAGTGPSYTF

j_call: TRBJ2-7
v_call: TRBV6-5
clone_size: .
d_call: TRBD1
cdr3_nt: TGTGCCAGCAGTCTGGACAGGGGTGCCTACGAGCAGTACTTC
cdr3_aa: CASSLDRGAYEQYF

j_call: TRBJ2-1
v_call: TRBV6-5
clone_size: .
d_call: TRBD2
cdr3_nt: TGTGCCAGCAGCACTAGCGGGAGGCTTCAGCAGTTCTTC
cdr3_aa: CASSTSGRLQQFF

j_call: TRBJ1-3
v_call: TRBV27
clone_size: .
d_call: TRBD1
cdr3_nt: TGTGCCAGCAGTGAAGCCGGGACAGGGCGTAGAAACACCATATATTTT
cdr3_aa: CASSEAGTGRRNTIYF

j_call: TRBJ2-1
v_call: TRBV7-3
clone_size: .
d_call: TRBD2
cdr3_nt: TGTGCCAGCAGCCTGCTAGCGGGATCCTACAATGAGCAGTTCTTC
cdr3_aa: CASSLLAGSYNEQFF

j_call: TRBJ2-1
v_call: TRBV9
clone_size: .
d_call: TRBD2
cdr3_nt: TGTGCCAGCAGCGTATTAGCTAGCCGGGGGGGTGAGCAGTTCTTC
cdr3_aa: CASSVLASRGGEQFF

j_call: TRBJ2-1
v_call: TRBV6-4
clone_size: .
d_call: TRBD2
cdr3_nt: TGTGCCAGCAGTGCGGGACTAGCGGTCTACAATGAGCAGTTCTTC
cdr3_aa: CASSAGLAVYNEQFF

j_call: TRBJ1-2
v_call: TRBV9
clone_size: .
d_call: .
cdr3_nt: TGTGCCAGCAGCGTAGAGGCAGGGGTCGGCTACACCTTC
cdr3_aa: CASSVEAGVGYTF

j_call: TRBJ2-3
v_call: TRBV24-1
clone_size: once
d_call: .
cdr3_nt: TGTGCCACCAGTGACCCTCGGACAGATATCACAGATACGCAGTATTTT
cdr3_aa: CATSDPRTDITDTQYF

j_call: TRBJ2-1
v_call: TRBV3-1/TRBV3-2
clone_size: .
d_call: .
cdr3_nt: TGTGCCAGCAGCCAAGGGGGGCCCAGCTACAATGAGCAGTTCTTC
cdr3_aa: CASSQGGPSYNEQFF